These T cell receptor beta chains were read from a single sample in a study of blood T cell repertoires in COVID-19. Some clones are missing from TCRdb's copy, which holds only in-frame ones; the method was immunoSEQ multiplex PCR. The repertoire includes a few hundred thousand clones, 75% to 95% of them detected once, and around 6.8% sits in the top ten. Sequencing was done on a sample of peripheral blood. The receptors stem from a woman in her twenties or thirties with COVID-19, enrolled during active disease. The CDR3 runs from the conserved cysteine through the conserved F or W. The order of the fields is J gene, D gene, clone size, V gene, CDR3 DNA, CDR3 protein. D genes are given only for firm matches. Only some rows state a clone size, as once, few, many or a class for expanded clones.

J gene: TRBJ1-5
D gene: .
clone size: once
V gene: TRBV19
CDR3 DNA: TGTGCCAGTAGTCCCTCGGGCCAGGGTGACAATCAGCCCCAGCATTTT
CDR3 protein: CASSPSGQGDNQPQHF

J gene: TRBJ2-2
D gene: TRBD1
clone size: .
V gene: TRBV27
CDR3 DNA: TGTGCCAGCAGTGGGACGACAGGGGGCTCCACCGGGGAGCTGTTTTTT
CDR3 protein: CASSGTTGGSTGELFF

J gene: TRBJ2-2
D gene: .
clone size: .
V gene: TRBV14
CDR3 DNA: TGTGCCAGCAGTCATTTCTTCGTCCTTTGGAGCACCGGGGAGCTGTTTTTT
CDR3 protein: CASSHFFVLWSTGELFF

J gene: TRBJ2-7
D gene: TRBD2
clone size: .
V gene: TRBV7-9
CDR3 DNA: TGTGCCAGCAGCTTAGAGACTAGCGCCAAGCAGTACTTC
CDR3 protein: CASSLETSAKQYF

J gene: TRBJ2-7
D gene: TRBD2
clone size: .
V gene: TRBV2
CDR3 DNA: TGTGCCAGCAGTACCGCGGGAGGGCGGGAGCAGTACTTC
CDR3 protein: CASSTAGGREQYF

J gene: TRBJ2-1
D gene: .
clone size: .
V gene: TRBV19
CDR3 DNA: TGTGCCAGTACCCTCCTAGCCTCTTCCTACAATGAGCAGTTCTTC
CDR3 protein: CASTLLASSYNEQFF

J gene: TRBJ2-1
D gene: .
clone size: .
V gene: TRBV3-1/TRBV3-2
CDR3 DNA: TGTGCCAGCAGACCGCCGGGACTCCCTGGTGAGCAGTTCTTC
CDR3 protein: CASRPPGLPGEQFF

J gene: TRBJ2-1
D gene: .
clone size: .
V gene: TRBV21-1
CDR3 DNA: TGTGCCAGCAGCAAAATAACAACTAGCGGGAGCAATGAGCAGTTCTTC
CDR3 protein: CASSKITTSGSNEQFF

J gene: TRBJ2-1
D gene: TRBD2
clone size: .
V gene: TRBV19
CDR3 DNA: TGTGCCAGTAGTATTAGTCCTAGCGGGAGGGGAACCTATGAGCAGTTCTTC
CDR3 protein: CASSISPSGRGTYEQFF

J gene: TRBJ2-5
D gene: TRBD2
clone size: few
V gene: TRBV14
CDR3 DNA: TGTGCCAGCAGCCAAGGTCTGGCTAGCGGGAGAGAGACCCAGTACTTC
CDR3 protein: CASSQGLASGRETQYF

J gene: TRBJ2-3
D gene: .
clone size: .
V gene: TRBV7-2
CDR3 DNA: TGTGCCAGCAGCTTAAGGTGGGGGGCAGATACGCAGTATTTT
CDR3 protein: CASSLRWGADTQYF

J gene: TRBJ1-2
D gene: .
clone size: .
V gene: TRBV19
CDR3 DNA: TGTGCCAGCTCCGGGCTGGCAGGGTATGGCTACACCTTC
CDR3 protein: CASSGLAGYGYTF

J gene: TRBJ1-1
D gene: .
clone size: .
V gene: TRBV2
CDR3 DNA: TGTGCCAGCAGTGCAGGGGCTTGGACTGAAGCTTTCTTT
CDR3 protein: CASSAGAWTEAFF

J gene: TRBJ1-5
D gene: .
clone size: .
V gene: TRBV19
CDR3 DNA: TGTGCCAGTACAGCGGGGATTCAGCCCCAGCATTTT
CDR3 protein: CASTAGIQPQHF

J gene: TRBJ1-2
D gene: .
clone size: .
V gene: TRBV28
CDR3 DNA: TGTGCCAGCAGTTTTGAGGGGGTTAACTATGGCTACACCTTC
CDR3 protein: CASSFEGVNYGYTF

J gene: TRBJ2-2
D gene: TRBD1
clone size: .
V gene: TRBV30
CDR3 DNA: TGTGCCTGGAGAACCCCGGGACAGACGAACACCGGGGAGCTGTTTTTT
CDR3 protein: CAWRTPGQTNTGELFF

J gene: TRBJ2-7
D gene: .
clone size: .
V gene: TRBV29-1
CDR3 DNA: TGCAGCGTTGAAGAGGACAGCAGCTCCTACGAGCAGTACTTC
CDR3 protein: CSVEEDSSSYEQYF

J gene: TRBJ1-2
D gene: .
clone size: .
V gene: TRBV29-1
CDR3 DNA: TGCAGCGTTGAGGGCCAGAACTATGGCTACACCTTC
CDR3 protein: CSVEGQNYGYTF

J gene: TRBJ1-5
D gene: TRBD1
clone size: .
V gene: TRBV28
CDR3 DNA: TGTGCCAGCATCTGGGGGACAGGGAATCAGCCCCAGCATTTT
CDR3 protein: CASIWGTGNQPQHF

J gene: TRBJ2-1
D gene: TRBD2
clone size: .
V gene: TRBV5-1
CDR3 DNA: TGCGCCAGCAGCTTCCCACTAGCGGGTAACAATGAGCAGTTCTTC
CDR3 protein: CASSFPLAGNNEQFF

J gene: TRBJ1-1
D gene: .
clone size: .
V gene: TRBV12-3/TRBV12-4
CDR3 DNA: TGTGCCAGCAGCCCGACAGGCCAACTTGAAGCTTTCTTT
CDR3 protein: CASSPTGQLEAFF

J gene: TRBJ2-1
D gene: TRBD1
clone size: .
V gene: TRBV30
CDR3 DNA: TGTGCCTGGAGTGTACGGGGACAGATACCCAATGAGCAGTTCTTC
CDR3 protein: CAWSVRGQIPNEQFF

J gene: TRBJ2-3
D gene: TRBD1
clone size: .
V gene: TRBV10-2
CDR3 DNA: TGCGCCAGCAGTGAGTTAGGGGACAGTTACACAGATACGCAGTATTTT
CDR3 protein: CASSELGDSYTDTQYF

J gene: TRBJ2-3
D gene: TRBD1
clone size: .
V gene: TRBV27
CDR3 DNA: TGTGCCAGCAGTCCTCCGGGACAGGGGGCGCGGACGCAGTATTTT
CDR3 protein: CASSPPGQGARTQYF

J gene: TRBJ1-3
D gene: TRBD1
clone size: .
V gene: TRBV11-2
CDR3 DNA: TGTGCCAGCAGCTTAGGGACAGGGTATCTTGGAAACACCATATATTTT
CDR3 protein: CASSLGTGYLGNTIYF

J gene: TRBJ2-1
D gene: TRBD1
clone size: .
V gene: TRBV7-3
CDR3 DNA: TGTGCCAGCAGCTCCCGGGACAGGGGGTTGTTGTTCTTC
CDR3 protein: CASSSRDRGLLFF

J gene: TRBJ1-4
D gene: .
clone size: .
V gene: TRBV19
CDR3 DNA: TGTGCCACTACGGACAGCCCAAATGAAAAACTGTTTTTT
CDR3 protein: CATTDSPNEKLFF

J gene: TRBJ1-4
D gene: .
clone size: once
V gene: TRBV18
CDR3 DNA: TGTGCCAGCTCACCAGTGGGGGCTGAAAAACTGTTTTTT
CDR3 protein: CASSPVGAEKLFF

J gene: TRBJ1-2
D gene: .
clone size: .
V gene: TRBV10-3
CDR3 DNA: TGTGCCATCAGTAAAACAGGAGACTATGGCTACACCTTC
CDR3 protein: CAISKTGDYGYTF

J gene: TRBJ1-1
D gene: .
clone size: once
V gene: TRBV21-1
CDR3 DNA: TGTGCCAGCAGCGTATCTTCCGGGACAGACGAATTGGACACTGAAGCTTTCTTT
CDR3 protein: CASSVSSGTDELDTEAFF

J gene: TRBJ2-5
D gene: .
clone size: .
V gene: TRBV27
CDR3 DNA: TGTGCCAGCAGTTTATTAGCAGAAGAGACCCAGTACTTC
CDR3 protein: CASSLLAEETQYF

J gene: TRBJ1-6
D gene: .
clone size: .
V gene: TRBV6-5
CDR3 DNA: TGTGCCAGCAGCCGGGGGGAAAGCTCACCCCTCCACTTT
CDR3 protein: CASSRGESSPLHF

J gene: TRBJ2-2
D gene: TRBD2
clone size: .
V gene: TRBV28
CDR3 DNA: TGTGCCAGCAGTTTATCCACTAGCGGGACCCGGGCCGGGGAGCTGTTTTTT
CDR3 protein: CASSLSTSGTRAGELFF

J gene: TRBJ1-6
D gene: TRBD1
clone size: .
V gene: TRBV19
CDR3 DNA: TGTGCCAGTACTACAGGGGGCCTCAATTCACCCCTCCACTTT
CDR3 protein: CASTTGGLNSPLHF

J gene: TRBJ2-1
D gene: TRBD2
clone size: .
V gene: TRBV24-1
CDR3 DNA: TGTGCCACCAGTGATTGGACTAGCGGGAGCAATGAGCAGTTCTTC
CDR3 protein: CATSDWTSGSNEQFF

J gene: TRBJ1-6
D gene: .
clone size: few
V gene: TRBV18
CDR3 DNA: TGTGCCAGCCGAGCCGGGACACAGAATTCACCCCTCCACTTT
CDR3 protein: CASRAGTQNSPLHF

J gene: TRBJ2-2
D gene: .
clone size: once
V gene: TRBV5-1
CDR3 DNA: TGCGCCAGCAGTCCGGGACTCCCGTTGAACACCGGGGAGCTGTTTTTT
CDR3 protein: CASSPGLPLNTGELFF

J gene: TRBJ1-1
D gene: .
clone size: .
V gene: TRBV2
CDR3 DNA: TGTGCCAGCAGTGGGCAGGGCCCTTTCTTT
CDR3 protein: CASSGQGPFF

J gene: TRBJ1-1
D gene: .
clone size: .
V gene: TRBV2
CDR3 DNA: TGTGCCAGCAAGGCAGGGGTGGTTACTGAAGCTTTCTTT
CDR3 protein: CASKAGVVTEAFF

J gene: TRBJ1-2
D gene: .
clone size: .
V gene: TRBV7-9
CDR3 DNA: TGTGCCAGCAGCTTATTGGGCACCACTAACTATGGCTACACCTTC
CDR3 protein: CASSLLGTTNYGYTF

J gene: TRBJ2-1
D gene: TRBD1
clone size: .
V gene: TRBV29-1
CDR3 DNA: TGCAGCGTGTGGACAGGGTTTAATCTCGGTGAGCAGTTCTTC
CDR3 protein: CSVWTGFNLGEQFF

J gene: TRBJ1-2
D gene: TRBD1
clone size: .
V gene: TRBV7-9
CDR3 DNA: TGTGCCAGCAGCCGGAACCCGGGAGGGGGCGTAAAAGGCTACACCTTC
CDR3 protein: CASSRNPGGGVKGYTF

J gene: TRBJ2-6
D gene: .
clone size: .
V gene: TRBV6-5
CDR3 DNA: TGTGCCAGCAAACAGGGTGGGGCCAACGTCCTGACTTTC
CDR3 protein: CASKQGGANVLTF

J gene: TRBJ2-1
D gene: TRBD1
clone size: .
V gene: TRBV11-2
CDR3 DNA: TGTGCCAGCAGCCCCCCCCGGACAGGGCTTGTGTACAATGAGCAGTTCTTC
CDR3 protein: CASSPPRTGLVYNEQFF

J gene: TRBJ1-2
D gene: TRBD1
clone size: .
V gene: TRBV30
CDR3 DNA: TGTGCCTGGAGTCCCCCGGACAGGGCAGGGTTCGGCTACACCTTC
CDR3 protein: CAWSPPDRAGFGYTF

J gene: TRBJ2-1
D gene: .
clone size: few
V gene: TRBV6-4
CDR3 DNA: TGTGCCAGCAGTAGAAGCGAATTCGCCTACAATGAGCAGTTCTTC
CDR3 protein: CASSRSEFAYNEQFF

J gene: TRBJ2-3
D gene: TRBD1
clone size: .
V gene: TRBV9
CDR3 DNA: TGTGCCAGCAGCCTCCAATTGGGACAGACTTTACCGGCAGATACGCAGTATTTT
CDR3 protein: CASSLQLGQTLPADTQYF